One sample yielded the 6 T cell receptor beta chains listed below, sequenced in a study of OX40 agonist ivuxolimab in advanced cancers. Profiled with immunoSEQ multiplex PCR; TCRdb holds only in-frame clones, not every one. The data show more than 20,000 clones, about 82% seen once. Sequencing was performed on CD4+ or CD8+ T cells sorted from blood, taken in a trial of the OX40 agonist ivuxolimab. The receptor source for this set is an adult with an advanced solid tumor such as melanoma, head and neck, liver or kidney cancer.

The chain is built from TRBV19 and TRBJ1-2; no reliable D call. The V gene lost 2 bases and the J gene lost 2 bases, with 15 bases spanning the gap. The germline V gene has CDR1 LNHDA and CDR2 SQIVND (reference sequence). CDR3 length: 16 amino acids. CDR3 amino acids: CASSITNGPRNYGYTF. CDR3 in DNA: TGTGCCAGTAGTATAACAAATGGACCCCGAAACTATGGCTACACCTTC.

The chain employs TRBV27 and TRBJ1-1; D remains unclear. The CDR3 spans 13 residues. The germline gives CDR1 MNHEY, CDR2 SMNVEV (reference sequence). V shed 6 bases and J shed 5 bases, with 13 bases lying between them. The CDR3 DNA is TGTGCCAGCAGCGCGTCGATAGGGACTGAAGCTTTCTTT. Translating it yields CASSASIGTEAFF.

The genes are TRBV2 and TRBJ2-1; 8 bases are a match to TRBD2. The J segment lost 8 bases and the V segment lost 4 bases, leaving 4 bases of the junction unmatched. The CDR3 spans 13 residues. CDR1 SNHLY and CDR2 FYNNEI come from the germline V gene. The CDR3 here is CASSAGGLDEQFF. In DNA, the CDR3 is TGTGCCAGCAGTGCGGGGGGGCTCGATGAGCAGTTCTTC.

The chain carries TRBV4-3 and TRBJ1-2, with no clear D. This CDR3 comprises 13 residues. Germline-derived CDR1 and CDR2 are LGHNA and YSLEER. V was trimmed by 1 base and J by 10 bases, leaving 13 bases between them. CDR3 in DNA: TGCGCCAGCAGCCAAGCGGTCCTCGAGCCCTACACCTTC. Encoded protein: CASSQAVLEPYTF.

The chain combines TRBV7-2 with TRBJ2-1; TRBD1 agrees at 9 bases. The V gene's germline CDR1 is SGHTA and CDR2 FQGNSA. Germline trimming cut 5 bases from V and 4 bases from J; bases unmatched to any gene: 6. The CDR3 runs to 15 residues. In nucleotides, the CDR3 is TGTGCCAGCAGCATTACAGGGGGCCCGTACAATGAGCAGTTCTTC. Encoded protein: CASSITGGPYNEQFF.

The chain combines TRBV9 with TRBJ2-7; 11 positions match TRBD1. Germline V lookup: CDR1 SGDLS, CDR2 YYNGEE. The V segment lost 4 bases and the J segment 0 bases; nucleotides outside the gene matches: 6. CDR3 length equals 16 residues. The chain's CDR3 is CASSLGTGGSSYEQYF. The CDR3 coding sequence is TGTGCCAGCAGCCTCGGGACAGGGGGGAGCTCCTACGAGCAGTACTTC.